This T cell receptor (beta chain) was recovered during a study of cytomegalovirus exposure and HLA in healthy donors. At the level of the study: Ancestry clustering placed around 81% of around 400 genotyped donors in the Caucasian-associated cluster. Study outcomes and limitations: Solely CMV serostatus was available to characterize immune exposure. TCR beta sequences reportedly predicted most subjects' HLA-A and HLA-B alleles accurately. Clonal expansion was found to be greater in HLA-associated TCR beta chains than in equally common others in a later analysis.

The PCR contained 60 Vbeta and 13 Jbeta primers. The method was immunoSEQ multiplex PCR; TCRdb's version includes in-frame clones alone and lacks a portion of them. The data contain some 150,000 clones, approximately 77% of them singletons. As to this clone: What it binds is not known.

V lost 4 bases, J lost 5 bases, and 10 bases stayed unmatched. This CDR3 region has 15 residues. Looked up from germline, CDR1 is SGHDN and CDR2 is FVKESK. The material sequenced was PBMCs. The sequence came from a woman in her thirties or forties in good health and CMV-seronegative. V is TRBV14 and J is TRBJ2-5; 7 nucleotides align to TRBD2. CDR3 nucleotides: TGTGCCAGCAGCCTCGGAGGGCAGGGAGGGGAGACCCAGTACTTC. Translating it yields CASSLGGQGGETQYF.